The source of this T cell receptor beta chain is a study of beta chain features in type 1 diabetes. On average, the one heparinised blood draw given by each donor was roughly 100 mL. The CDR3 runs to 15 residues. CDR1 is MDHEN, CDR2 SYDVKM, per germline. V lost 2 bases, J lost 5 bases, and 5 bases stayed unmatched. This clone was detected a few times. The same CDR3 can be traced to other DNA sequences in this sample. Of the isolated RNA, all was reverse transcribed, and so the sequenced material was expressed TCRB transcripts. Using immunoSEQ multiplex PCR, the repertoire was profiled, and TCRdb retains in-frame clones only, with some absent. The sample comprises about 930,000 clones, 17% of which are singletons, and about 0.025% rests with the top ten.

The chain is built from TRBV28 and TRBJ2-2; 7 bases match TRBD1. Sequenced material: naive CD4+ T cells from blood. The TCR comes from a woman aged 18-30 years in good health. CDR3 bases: TGTGCCAGCAGTTTAGCAGGGGGTCGTACCGGGGAGCTGTTTTTT. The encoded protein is CASSLAGGRTGELFF.